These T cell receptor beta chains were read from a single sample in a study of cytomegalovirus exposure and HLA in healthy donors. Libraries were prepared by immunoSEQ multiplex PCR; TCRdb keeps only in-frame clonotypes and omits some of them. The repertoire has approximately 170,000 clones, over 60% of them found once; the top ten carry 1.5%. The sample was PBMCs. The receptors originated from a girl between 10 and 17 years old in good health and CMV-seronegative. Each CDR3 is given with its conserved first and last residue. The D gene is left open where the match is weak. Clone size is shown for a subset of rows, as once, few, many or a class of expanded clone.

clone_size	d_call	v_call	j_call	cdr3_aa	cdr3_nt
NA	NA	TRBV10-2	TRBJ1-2	CASHLGGDYGYTF	TGCGCCAGCCACCTAGGGGGGGACTATGGCTACACCTTC
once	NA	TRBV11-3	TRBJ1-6	CASSFSGGLNSPLHF	TGTGCCAGCAGCTTCTCCGGGGGGCTGAATTCACCCCTCCACTTT
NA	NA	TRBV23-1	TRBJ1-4	CASSQRASNEKLFF	TGCGCCAGCAGTCAGAGAGCTTCTAATGAAAAACTGTTTTTT
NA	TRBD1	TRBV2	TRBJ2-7	CASDGTGSTYEQYF	TGTGCCAGCGACGGGACAGGGAGTACCTACGAGCAGTACTTC
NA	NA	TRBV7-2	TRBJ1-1	CASSPREGLEAFF	TGTGCCAGCAGCCCCCGGGAGGGACTTGAAGCTTTCTTT
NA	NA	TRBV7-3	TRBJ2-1	CASSLRGISYNEQFF	TGTGCCAGCAGCTTACGGGGTATCTCCTACAATGAGCAGTTCTTC
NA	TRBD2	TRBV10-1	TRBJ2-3	CASSPASGETDTQYF	TGCGCCAGCAGCCCCGCTAGCGGGGAAACAGATACGCAGTATTTT
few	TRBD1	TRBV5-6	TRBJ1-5	CASSKTGSNQPQHF	TGTGCCAGCAGCAAGACAGGGAGCAATCAGCCCCAGCATTTT
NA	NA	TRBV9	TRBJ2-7	CASSVGGDGFYEQYF	TGTGCCAGCAGCGTAGGGGGAGACGGATTCTACGAGCAGTACTTC
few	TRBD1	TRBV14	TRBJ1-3	CASSPGQGTGNTIYF	TGTGCCAGCAGCCCCGGACAGGGAACTGGAAACACCATATATTTT
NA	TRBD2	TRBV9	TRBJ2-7	CASSVGRLAGGDHEQYF	TGTGCCAGCAGCGTAGGGCGACTAGCGGGGGGTGACCACGAGCAGTACTTC
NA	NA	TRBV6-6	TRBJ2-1	CASSYWGKNSYNEQFF	TGTGCCAGCAGTTACTGGGGCAAAAACTCCTACAATGAGCAGTTCTTC
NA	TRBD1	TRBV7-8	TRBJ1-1	CASSLGQGAMNTEAFF	TGTGCCAGCAGCTTAGGACAGGGGGCCATGAACACTGAAGCTTTCTTT
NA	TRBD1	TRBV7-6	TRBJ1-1	CASSWGLQGNLNTEAFF	TGTGCCAGCAGCTGGGGCCTACAGGGGAACTTGAACACTGAAGCTTTCTTT
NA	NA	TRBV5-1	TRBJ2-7	CASSGGIWDSTYEQYF	TGCGCCAGCAGCGGGGGGATTTGGGACAGCACCTACGAGCAGTACTTC
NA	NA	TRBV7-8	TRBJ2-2	CASSFLLGFGTGELFF	TGTGCCAGCAGCTTTTTGCTGGGCTTTGGCACCGGGGAGCTGTTTTTT
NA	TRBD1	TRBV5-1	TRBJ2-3	CASSLEGQGSDTQYF	TGCGCCAGCAGCTTGGAGGGACAGGGGTCAGATACGCAGTATTTT
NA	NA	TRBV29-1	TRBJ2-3	CSVRLTDTQYF	TGCAGTGTCCGACTCACAGATACGCAGTATTTT
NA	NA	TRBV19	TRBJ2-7	CASSSQGYEQYF	TGTGCCAGTAGTAGTCAGGGCTACGAGCAGTACTTC
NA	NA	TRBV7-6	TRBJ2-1	CASSLAGAGYNEQFF	TGTGCCAGCAGCTTAGCGGGGGCAGGCTACAATGAGCAGTTCTTC
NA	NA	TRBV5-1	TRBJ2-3	CASSRGDRGLADTQYF	TGCGCCAGCAGCCGAGGGGATCGGGGGTTAGCGGATACGCAGTATTTT
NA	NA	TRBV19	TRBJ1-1	CASNIWGLGTEAFF	TGTGCCAGTAATATTTGGGGGCTTGGGACTGAAGCTTTCTTT
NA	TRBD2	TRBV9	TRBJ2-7	CASSVTGGEAYEQYF	TGTGCCAGCAGCGTGACGGGGGGTGAAGCCTACGAGCAGTACTTC
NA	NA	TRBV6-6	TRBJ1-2	CASGSFNYGYTF	TGTGCCAGCGGTTCATTTAACTATGGCTACACCTTC
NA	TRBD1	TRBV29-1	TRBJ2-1	CSVEDHDRASYNEQFF	TGCAGCGTTGAAGATCACGACAGGGCGTCCTACAATGAGCAGTTCTTC
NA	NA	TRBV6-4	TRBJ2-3	CASSDSWSERDTQYF	TGTGCCAGCAGTGACTCGTGGTCCGAGCGGGATACGCAGTATTTT
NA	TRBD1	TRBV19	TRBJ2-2	CASSDRGYTGELFF	TGTGCCAGTAGTGACAGGGGGTACACCGGGGAGCTGTTTTTT
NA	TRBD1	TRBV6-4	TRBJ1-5	CASSVTRRDRGDGDQPQHF	TGTGCCAGCAGCGTAACCCGCCGGGACAGGGGGGACGGGGATCAGCCCCAGCATTTT
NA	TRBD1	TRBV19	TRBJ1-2	CASSKNPGGEDGYTF	TGTGCCAGTAGTAAAAACCCAGGGGGCGAAGACGGCTACACCTTC
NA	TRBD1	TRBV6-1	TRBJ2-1	CASSYRGENEQFF	TGTGCCAGCAGCTACAGGGGTGAGAATGAGCAGTTCTTC